Listed here are 31 T cell receptor beta chains from one sample, sequenced in a study of Ad26.COV2.S vaccination and SARS-CoV-2 variants. The data were produced by immunoSEQ multiplex PCR, yet TCRdb's version contains in-frame clones alone and is incomplete. This repertoire shows tens of thousands of clones, 82% found once; its top ten account for about a sixth. The sample in question was peripheral blood, obtained after recovery from COVID-19. These TCRs come from a human donor who had recovered from COVID-19.

The chain couples TRBV19 to TRBJ2-5; no definite D call. The CDR3 is 16 residues long. Trimming removed 1 base from V and 2 bases from J, with 14 bases in between. Germline CDR1 reads LNHDA; CDR2 reads SQIVND (reference sequence). CDR3 region: CASSIGSNSRQETQYF. The CDR3 DNA is TGTGCCAGTAGTATAGGGTCTAATTCCCGGCAAGAGACCCAGTACTTC.

The J gene is TRBJ2-1, the V gene TRBV11-3; perhaps TRBD1 as D (6 bases). V lost 3 bases, J lost 9 bases, and 12 bases lay in between. This CDR3 is built from 13 residues. Germline assignment: CDR1 SGHNT and CDR2 YENEEA. This CDR3 reads CASSFRGGIEQFF. In DNA, the CDR3 is TGTGCCAGCAGCTTTCGTGGGGGCATTGAGCAGTTCTTC.

This clone was detected a few times. The V gene is TRBV4-2, the J gene TRBJ1-1, with 10 bases lining up with TRBD1. This CDR3 has 18 residues. CDR1 and CDR2 from the germline V gene are LGHNA and YNFKEQ. Trimming took 0 bases from V and 3 from J; bases not matched to a gene: 10. The CDR3 bases are TGTGCCAGCAGCCAAGAGTGGCGACAGGGGGCAGGGGACACTGAAGCTTTCTTT. Its translation: CASSQEWRQGAGDTEAFF.

This sequence joins TRBV27 and TRBJ1-4; 7 bases map to TRBD1. The germline V gene encodes CDR1 MNHEY and CDR2 SMNVEV (reference sequence). Trimming cost V 5 bases and J 0 bases; bases outside gene matches: 6. The CDR3 totals 16 residues. Here the CDR3 DNA reads TGTGCCAGCAGTCCGGGACAGAAGTCAACTAATGAAAAACTGTTTTTT. Protein sequence: CASSPGQKSTNEKLFF.

This sequence joins TRBV30 and TRBJ2-3, with D perhaps matching TRBD1 (5 bases). This CDR3 contains 14 residues. Trimming took off 6 bases at V and 4 bases at J, with 17 bases between the two ends. The germline V gene has CDR1 GTSNPN and CDR2 SVGIG (reference sequence). CDR3 loop: CACTAASRADTQYF. DNA of the CDR3: TGTGCCTGTACAGCCGCCTCCAGGGCAGATACGCAGTATTTT.

The gene calls are TRBV18 and TRBJ1-3; unclear D gene. Looked up from germline, CDR1 is KGHSH and CDR2 is LQKENI. The CDR3 is 15 amino acids. Trimming left V 5 bases short and J 2 bases short, with 13 bases between. The CDR3 DNA follows: TGTGCCAGCTCATCCCTAAATAAGGCTGGAAACACCATATATTTT. Protein: CASSSLNKAGNTIYF.

The chain links TRBV6-5 to TRBJ2-1; TRBD2 matches at 13 bases. CDR1 and CDR2 (germline): MNHEY, SVGAGI. The CDR3 contains 16 residues. V dropped 4 bases and J dropped 8; count of bases not matched to a gene: 8. The CDR3 protein is CASSFDAGTSGDEQFF. The CDR3 DNA reads TGTGCCAGCAGTTTCGACGCCGGGACTAGCGGGGATGAGCAGTTCTTC.

The V call is TRBV5-1, the J call TRBJ2-3, with D unresolved. The CDR3 loop spans 12 amino acids. CDR1 and CDR2 from the germline V gene are SGHRS and YFSETQ. Trimming stripped 5 bases from V and 5 bases from J, with 9 bases between. The CDR3 here is CASRILGDTQYF. The CDR3 DNA reads as TGCGCCAGCAGGATCCTGGGAGATACGCAGTATTTT.

V gene TRBV28 combines with J gene TRBJ2-7; TRBD2 matches at 7 bases. V was clipped by 8 bases and J by 0 bases; unmatched bases: 7. Germline-derived CDR1 and CDR2 are MDHEN and SYDVKM. This CDR3 is built from 14 residues. The CDR3 DNA reads as TGTGCCAGCGCCCCCGGGGGGAGCTCCTACGAGCAGTACTTC. Translation gives CASAPGGSSYEQYF.

The chain combines TRBV11-2 with TRBJ2-5; TRBD1 is a possible D gene (6 bases). V was trimmed by 4 bases and J by 3 bases, leaving 15 bases between them. This CDR3 has 15 residues. Per the germline V gene, CDR1 is SGHAT and CDR2 is FQNNGV. In DNA, the CDR3 is TGTGCCAGCAGCTCCTCACCGGCAGGGGAAGAGACCCAGTACTTC. Translated: CASSSSPAGEETQYF.

This chain links TRBV18 with TRBJ2-7, with 8 bases fitting TRBD1. The CDR3 is 13 residues long. J lost 4 bases, V lost 2 bases, and 1 base had no gene match. Germline CDR1 is KGHSH and CDR2 is LQKENI. The CDR3 reads CASSPRQGYEQYF. In nucleotides, the CDR3 is TGTGCCAGCTCACCAAGACAGGGGTACGAGCAGTACTTC. Combining the CDR3 with reference TRBV18 and TRBJ2-7 gives the whole variable domain NAGVMQNPRHLVRRRGQEARLRCSPMKGHSHVYWYRQLPEEGLKFMVYLQKENIIDESGMPKERFSAEFPKEGPSILRIQQVVRGDSAAYFCASSPRQGYEQYFGPGTRLTVT.

The DNA of the CDR3 is TGTGCTAGTGGTGCACCCCGCGGGTTCAATCAGCCCCAGCATTTT. Protein sequence: CASGAPRGFNQPQHF. V gene TRBV12-5 combines with J gene TRBJ1-5, with unresolved D. Per the germline V gene, CDR1 is LGHNT and CDR2 is FRNRAP. The CDR3 length is 15 residues. Trimming removed 5 bases from V and 3 bases from J, with 14 bases in between. The whole variable domain, filled in from reference TRBV12-5 and TRBJ1-5, reads DARVTQTPRHKVTEMGQEVTMRCQPILGHNTVFWYRQTMMQGLELLAYFRNRAPLDDSGMPKDRFSAEMPDATLATLKIQPSEPRDSAVYFCASGAPRGFNQPQHFGDGTRLSIL.

The chain uses TRBV2 and TRBJ1-2; D is perhaps TRBD1 (5 bases). The CDR3 totals 15 residues. CDR1 and CDR2 (germline): SNHLY, FYNNEI. Trimming stripped 5 bases from V and 4 bases from J, with 17 bases between. CDR3 sequence (DNA): TGTGCCAGCAGTCAAGATGTGGGGGGAGCCTATGGCTACACCTTC. Translating it yields CASSQDVGGAYGYTF.

CDR3 protein: CASSLPAGRSNQPQHF. As DNA, the CDR3 is TGTGCCAGCAGTTTACCCGCAGGGAGGAGCAATCAGCCCCAGCATTTT. The chain joins TRBV28 to TRBJ1-5, with D possibly being TRBD1 (5 bases). CDR3 length: 16 amino acids. Between the trimmed V and J ends, which lost 2 bases and 1 base, there was a span of 12 bases. CDR1 and CDR2 (germline): MDHEN, SYDVKM.

The chain is built from TRBV12-5 and TRBJ2-1, with 9 nucleotides matching TRBD2. V lost 0 bases, J lost 8 bases, and 14 bases stayed unmatched. The CDR3 consists of 18 residues. Germline V lookup: CDR1 LGHNT, CDR2 FRNRAP. The CDR3 is CASGLVRDGTSNIYEQFF. In DNA form, the CDR3 reads TGTGCTAGTGGTTTGGTACGAGATGGGACTAGCAATATCTATGAGCAGTTCTTC.

The rearrangement links TRBV12-3 or TRBV12-4 to TRBJ2-3; D remains unclear. This CDR3 comprises 10 residues. Trimming shortened V by 2 bases and J by 7 bases, and 1 base separated the two germline ends. CDR3 sequence (DNA): TGTGCCAGCAGTTTAAATACGCAGTATTTT. It yields the protein CASSLNTQYF.

The chain uses TRBV2 and TRBJ2-5; TRBD1 matches at 9 bases. CDR3 length: 14 residues. In germline, CDR1 is SNHLY, CDR2 FYNNEI. The J segment lost 2 bases and the V segment lost 11 bases, leaving 9 bases of the junction unmatched. The DNA for the CDR3 is TGTGCCCGCTCAGGCGGGACAGGGCAAGAGACCCAGTACTTC. It codes for CARSGGTGQETQYF.

V gene TRBV12-3 or TRBV12-4 combines with J gene TRBJ1-1; D unresolved. Between the trimmed V and J ends, which lost 5 bases and 3 bases, there was a span of 10 bases. The CDR3 has 13 amino acids. The CDR3 loop reads CASSPFTDTEAFF. CDR3 DNA sequence: TGTGCCAGCAGTCCCTTCACGGACACTGAAGCTTTCTTT.

This clone was recorded once. The chain carries TRBV7-9 and TRBJ2-7; D is unresolved. V was clipped by 5 bases and J by 0 bases, with 8 bases between them. Germline V gene sequence: CDR1 SEHNR, CDR2 FQNEAQ (reference sequence). The CDR3 extends over 13 amino acids. The CDR3 nucleotides are TGTGCCAGCAGCGGAGACAACTCCTACGAGCAGTACTTC. Its translation: CASSGDNSYEQYF.

This chain links TRBV11-3 with TRBJ1-1; D not resolved. This CDR3 is built from 13 residues. Germline V lookup: CDR1 SGHNT, CDR2 YENEEA. The germline V and J ends were trimmed by 5 bases and 7 bases, with 14 bases remaining between them. In DNA, the CDR3 is TGTGCCAGCAGCGGACGATTGGGGTATGAAGCTTTCTTT. Protein product: CASSGRLGYEAFF.

V is TRBV7-2 and J is TRBJ2-5; D may be TRBD2 (6 bases). Germline V gives CDR1 SGHTA, CDR2 FQGNSA. Trimming left V 2 bases short and J 2 bases short, with 12 bases between. This CDR3 is built from 15 residues. The CDR3 DNA sequence: TGTGCCAGCAGCTTATACGGAGGGATACAAGAGACCCAGTACTTC. It encodes CASSLYGGIQETQYF.

Only a few counts were recorded for this clone. This chain joins TRBV10-1 and TRBJ1-2; D remains ambiguous. The ends were cut back, 5 bases at V and 3 bases at J, with 13 bases in the middle. The CDR3 runs 14 residues. Looked up from germline, CDR1 is WNHNN and CDR2 is SYGVQD (reference sequence). As DNA, the CDR3 is TGCGCCAGCAGTACTCAAGGAGGTGACTATGGCTACACCTTC. Its protein product is CASSTQGGDYGYTF.

This rearrangement joins TRBV7-2 to TRBJ1-1; D uncertain. V lost 0 bases to trimming and J lost 11 bases, with 19 bases between them. In germline, CDR1 is SGHTA, CDR2 FQGNSA. The CDR3 spans 15 residues. The CDR3 region has the DNA TGTGCCAGCAGCTTAGCTCTCCGCAGGAGCCACGAGGCTTTCTTT. Residues: CASSLALRRSHEAFF.

The chain is built from TRBV5-4 and TRBJ2-1, with 9 positions matching TRBD1. The CDR3 totals 17 residues. Germline-derived CDR1 and CDR2 are SGHNT and YYREEE (reference sequence). J was trimmed by 6 bases and V by 3 bases; bases with no gene match: 13. The chain's CDR3 is CASSSGGTGTGINEQFF. CDR3 nucleotides: TGTGCCAGCAGCTCTGGGGGAACCGGGACAGGGATCAATGAGCAGTTCTTC.

V is TRBV28 and J is TRBJ2-7; D remains unclear. Germline V gene sequence: CDR1 MDHEN, CDR2 SYDVKM. V gave up 3 bases and J gave up 7 bases, with 13 bases separating them. The CDR3 is made up of 13 amino acids. CDR3 nucleotide sequence: TGTGCCAGCAGTTTCTTGTCCGCGGTAGAGCAGTACTTC. Protein: CASSFLSAVEQYF.

This chain joins TRBV28 and TRBJ2-7; unclear D gene. V lost 7 bases, J lost 0 bases, and 16 bases lay in between. There are 15 residues in the CDR3. The germline gives CDR1 MDHEN, CDR2 SYDVKM. DNA of the CDR3: TGTGCCAGCACCTTCGGATTTGTGAGCTCCTACGAGCAGTACTTC. Translation gives CASTFGFVSSYEQYF. The full variable domain, with the rest looked up from reference TRBV28 and TRBJ2-7, is DVKVTQSSRYLVKRTGEKVFLECVQDMDHENMFWYRQDPGLGLRLIYFSYDVKMKEKGDIPEGYSVSREKKERFSLILESASTNQTSMYLCASTFGFVSSYEQYFGPGTRLTVT.

This clone was seen a few times. This chain connects TRBV11-2 to TRBJ1-2, with D possibly TRBD1 on 6 matching bases. This CDR3 has 15 amino acids. V was trimmed by 8 bases and J by 2 bases, leaving 18 bases between them. Germline V gene lookup returns CDR1 SGHAT and CDR2 FQNNGV. The CDR3 spells CASWGIDRRNYGYTF. DNA of the CDR3: TGTGCCAGCTGGGGGATTGACAGGAGGAACTATGGCTACACCTTC. Filled out from reference TRBV11-2 and TRBJ1-2, the complete variable domain reads EAGVAQSPRYKIIEKRQSVAFWCNPISGHATLYWYQQILGQGPKLLIQFQNNGVVDDSQLPKDRFSAERLKGVDSTLKIQPAKLEDSAVYLCASWGIDRRNYGYTFGSGTRLTVV.

The table lists this clone with a count of one. The chain carries TRBV28 and TRBJ2-3; weak D call: TRBD1 (6 bases). The germline V and J ends were trimmed by 2 bases and 8 bases, with 14 bases remaining between them. From germline, CDR1 is MDHEN and CDR2 SYDVKM. The CDR3 has 14 amino acids. CDR3 sequence: CASSLDIQGITQYF. The CDR3, as DNA: TGTGCCAGCAGTTTAGACATACAGGGAATTACGCAGTATTTT. Filled out from reference TRBV28 and TRBJ2-3, the complete variable domain reads DVKVTQSSRYLVKRTGEKVFLECVQDMDHENMFWYRQDPGLGLRLIYFSYDVKMKEKGDIPEGYSVSREKKERFSLILESASTNQTSMYLCASSLDIQGITQYFGPGTRLTVL.

The chain has TRBV3-1 (or the pseudogene TRBV3-2) and TRBJ2-5; D could derive from TRBD1 or TRBD2 (5 bases each). Germline CDR1 is LGHDT and CDR2 is YNNKEL (reference sequence). This CDR3 region has 16 residues. V lost 7 bases and J 3 bases, leaving 21 bases between the germline ends. The CDR3 sequence is CASKHENGTAEETQYF. CDR3 coding DNA: TGTGCCAGCAAACACGAAAATGGGACGGCTGAAGAGACCCAGTACTTC.

J is TRBJ2-3 and V is TRBV5-4; D remains unclear. CDR1 is SGHNT, CDR2 YYREEE, per germline (reference sequence). V was trimmed by 2 bases and J by 3 bases, leaving 16 bases between them. The CDR3 sequence is 16 residues long. CDR3 sequence (DNA): TGTGCCAGCAGCTTAAGCGCAGCGTCTCGTACAGATACGCAGTATTTT. This translates into CASSLSAASRTDTQYF.

V and J are TRBV7-2 and TRBJ1-3; TRBD1 agrees at 8 bases. Trimming at V came to 2 bases and at J to 2 bases, leaving 2 bases not matched to a gene. The CDR3 spans 15 residues. Germline V gene sequence: CDR1 SGHTA, CDR2 FQGNSA. CDR3 region: CASSLTGGTGNTIYF. DNA for the CDR3: TGTGCCAGCAGCTTAACAGGGGGAACTGGAAACACCATATATTTT.